The entry below gives a single TCR beta chain sequence along with its context. The sample originates from a study of blood T cell repertoires in COVID-19. The wider study: Collection of acute and convalescent COVID-19 samples took place in the United States, Italy and Spain. Nucleic acid was either cDNA or gDNA, and it came from T cells, B-cell-depleted T cells, or PBMCs.

Under the authors' procedure: How many nucleated cells were present was estimated from reference gene primer amplification. Sequencing was performed with immunoSEQ multiplex PCR; in TCRdb, only in-frame clones are kept and a portion is missing. The V and J calls and clone size are taken from that table; D and trimming were inferred from the DNA. The sample lists some 110,000 clones, 65% to 85% occurring once. Sequenced: peripheral blood. This clonotype originated in a woman in her 70s with acute or convalescent COVID-19.

CDR3: CASSLSAGTIKNEQFF. In DNA, the CDR3 is TGTGCCAGCAGCCTCAGCGCCGGGACTATTAAGAATGAGCAGTTCTTC. V is TRBV3-1 (or the pseudogene TRBV3-2) and J is TRBJ2-1, with 7 bases identical to TRBD2. The J segment lost 7 bases and the V segment lost 4 bases, leaving 13 bases of the junction unmatched. Germline CDR1 reads LGHDT; CDR2 reads YNNKEL (reference sequence). The CDR3 runs to 16 residues.